Listed below are T cell receptor beta chains from one sample, sequenced in a study of blood T cells in healthy people across ages. In TCRdb, the 5' RACE reads were re-called with MiXCR into one record per CDR3 protein. The sample lists 1.5 million to 2 million distinct CDR3 sequences; roughly 27% were seen once. The source material was blood. The source is a woman in her 30s in good health. Both conserved end residues are part of each CDR3. D genes are given only for firm matches. For some rows the clone size is stated as once, few or many, or as a class when expanded; others skip it.

>TRBJ1-5|TRBV20-1|NA|NA|13
TGCAGTGCTAGAAGAGCTGCTAATCAGCCCCAGCATTTT
CSARRAANQPQHF
>TRBJ2-7|TRBV12-3/TRBV12-4|TRBD2|NA|14
TGTGCCAGCAGTTTAGGAGCGGGGCGCTACGGGCAGTACTTC
CASSLGAGRYGQYF
>TRBJ2-1|TRBV20-1|TRBD1|NA|14
TGCAGTACTAGAGGGACAGGGGGCAACGATGAGCAGTTCTTC
CSTRGTGGNDEQFF
>TRBJ1-1|TRBV6-2/TRBV6-3|NA|NA|16
TGTGCCAGCAGTTACTCCACGGGCCCCATAGGGACTGAAGCTTTCTTT
CASSYSTGPIGTEAFF
>TRBJ2-1|TRBV20-1|TRBD1|many|13
TGCAGTGCTAGAGGGGACAGGACCAATGAGCAGTTCTTC
CSARGDRTNEQFF
>TRBJ2-7|TRBV20-1|NA|few|13
TGCAGTGCTAGGGAGACGGTGACCTACGAGCAGTACTTC
CSARETVTYEQYF
>TRBJ1-2|TRBV6-1|NA|few|13
TGTGCCAGCAGTGAAGCCAGGGCCGGGGGCTACACCTTC
CASSEARAGGYTF
>TRBJ2-6|TRBV27|NA|once|18
TGTGCCAGCCTTGCGACCCGGGGACGGCACTCTGGGGCCGACGTCCTGACTTTC
CASLATRGRHSGADVLTF
>TRBJ1-6|TRBV7-9|NA|NA|12
TGTGCCAGCAGCTTAGCGGGGGGGACCCTCCACTTT
CASSLAGGTLHF
>TRBJ2-5|TRBV24-1|TRBD1|NA|13
TGTGCCACCAGTGATTTACGACAGGGGCCGCAGTACTTC
CATSDLRQGPQYF
>TRBJ2-5|TRBV7-7|TRBD2|few|16
TGTGCCAGCAGCTTATCCGGGACTAGCGGGATTGAGACCCAGTACTTC
CASSLSGTSGIETQYF
>TRBJ1-2|TRBV20-1|NA|few|13
TGCAGTGCTAGTCGCGGGAAGGACTATGGCTACACCTTC
CSASRGKDYGYTF
>TRBJ2-1|TRBV6-5|NA|few|15
TGTGCCAGCAGCAGACTGAGCGAGTCCTACAATGAGCAGTTCTTC
CASSRLSESYNEQFF
>TRBJ1-1|TRBV29-1|NA|NA|15
TGCAGCGCTGAAGACGGAGGCGGCAACAACACTGAAGCTTTCTTT
CSAEDGGGNNTEAFF
>TRBJ1-1|TRBV29-1|NA|few|12
TGCAGCGTTGATATAGGGCCCACTGAAGCTTTCTTT
CSVDIGPTEAFF
>TRBJ2-7|TRBV6-1|TRBD1|NA|14
TGTGCCAGCAGTGAAGCAGGGGGCAACTACGAGCAGTACTTC
CASSEAGGNYEQYF
>TRBJ1-3|TRBV20-1|NA|NA|15
TGCAGTGCTAACCGTGCAGGCCTCTCTGGAAGCACCATATATTTT
CSANRAGLSGSTIYF
>TRBJ2-5|TRBV7-8|TRBD1|NA|15
TGTGCCAGCAGCCTGGACAGGCTCGGGCAAGAGACCCAGTACTTC
CASSLDRLGQETQYF
>TRBJ2-5|TRBV20-1|NA|few|13
TGCAGTGCGAGTCTTCACGAGCAAGAGACCCAGTACTTC
CSASLHEQETQYF
>TRBJ2-5|TRBV20-1|NA|few|13
TGCAGTGCCAACAGGGAACCCCCCGGGACCCAGTACTTC
CSANREPPGTQYF
>TRBJ1-2|TRBV18|NA|few|15
TGTGCCAGCTCACCACAGGGGCAGGATTCCTATGGCTACACCTTC
CASSPQGQDSYGYTF
>TRBJ2-1|TRBV12-3/TRBV12-4|NA|NA|14
TGTGCCAGCAGTTACGAGACGGGTCCTCGCGAGCAGTTCTTC
CASSYETGPREQFF
>TRBJ2-3|TRBV2|TRBD2|NA|18
TGTGCCGAGCGAGGACGGCGACTAGCGGGAGATGGGACAGATACGCAGTATTTT
CAERGRRLAGDGTDTQYF
>TRBJ2-3|TRBV18|NA|few|16
TGTGCCAGCTCACCCTTTATCGGGGTTAGCACAGATACGCAGTATTTT
CASSPFIGVSTDTQYF
>TRBJ2-5|TRBV7-9|TRBD1|many|14
TGTGCCAGCAGCTCTTCGACAGGGGGAGAGACCCAGTACTTC
CASSSSTGGETQYF
>TRBJ2-1|TRBV9|NA|NA|15
TGTGCCAGCAGCGTAGCGTGGGGGGCCTACAATGAGCAGTTCTTC
CASSVAWGAYNEQFF
>TRBJ2-1|TRBV7-9|TRBD2|NA|15
TGTGCCAGCATCAGCGGGACTAGCGGGGTGGATGAGCAGTTCTTC
CASISGTSGVDEQFF
>TRBJ1-4|TRBV7-2|NA|few|15
TGTGCCAGCAGCTTAAACACAGGTTCTAATGAAAAACTGTTTTTT
CASSLNTGSNEKLFF
>TRBJ2-1|TRBV9|NA|few|12
TGTGCCAGCAGCGACTTGTGGGATGAGCAGTTCTTC
CASSDLWDEQFF
>TRBJ2-3|TRBV7-6|NA|few|16
TGTGCCAGCAGCCGCCCTACGGAGGGAGACACAGATACGCAGTATTTT
CASSRPTEGDTDTQYF
>TRBJ1-2|TRBV29-1|TRBD1|few|13
TGCAGCGCCGGACAGGGGAACGGTTATGGCTACACCTTC
CSAGQGNGYGYTF
>TRBJ2-7|TRBV9|NA|few|16
TGTGCCAGCAGCGCCCGGGGCGCAGGACGGCTGGACGAGCAGTACTTC
CASSARGAGRLDEQYF
>TRBJ1-2|TRBV5-6|NA|many|15
TGTGCCAGCAGCAACCGACGGCCCACCAACTATGGCTACACCTTC
CASSNRRPTNYGYTF
>TRBJ2-5|TRBV2|NA|NA|13
TGTGCCAGCCTCCCATCGCTAGAGAAGACCCAGTACTTC
CASLPSLEKTQYF
>TRBJ2-5|TRBV7-2|NA|NA|14
TGTGCCAGCAGCTCGCAGACAGGCGGCGAGACCCAGTACTTC
CASSSQTGGETQYF
>TRBJ2-1|TRBV6-6|TRBD2|few|15
TGTGCCAGCAGCCCGGGACTAGCGCTAAACAATGAGCAGTTCTTC
CASSPGLALNNEQFF
>TRBJ2-7|TRBV10-3|NA|few|13
TGTGCCATCAGTGACGGACAGATATACGAGCAGTACTTC
CAISDGQIYEQYF
>TRBJ1-5|TRBV12-3/TRBV12-4|NA|few|13
TGTGCCAGCAGTTCGGGGGCAAGGCAGCCCCAGCATTTT
CASSSGARQPQHF
>TRBJ2-7|TRBV15|NA|NA|14
TGTGCCACCAGCAAAAACAGGGCTGCCTACGAGCAGTACTTC
CATSKNRAAYEQYF
>TRBJ2-3|TRBV7-6|NA|NA|15
TGTGCCAGCAGCTTAGCGGGAGACGTCACAGATACGCAGTATTTT
CASSLAGDVTDTQYF
>TRBJ2-6|TRBV12-5|NA|many|20
TGTGCTAGTGGTTTGGTATTCGGCCAGGGTCCCTACTCTGGGGCCAACGTCCTGACTTTC
CASGLVFGQGPYSGANVLTF
>TRBJ2-6|TRBV11-2|NA|few|18
TGTGCCAGCAGCTTAGAAGTACCAGGTTTTGCTGGGGCCAACGTCCTGACTTTC
CASSLEVPGFAGANVLTF
>TRBJ1-5|TRBV27|NA|many|15
TGTGCCAGCAGTCTCACCGGGGGGTCCGAGCAGCCCCAGCATTTT
CASSLTGGSEQPQHF
>TRBJ2-7|TRBV10-3|TRBD1|NA|13
TGTGCCATCAGTGAGGGGACAGCTCACGAGCAGTACTTC
CAISEGTAHEQYF
>TRBJ2-5|TRBV5-4|NA|few|14
TGTGCCAGCAGCGGCGGCGGGGACCGGGGGACCCAGTACTTC
CASSGGGDRGTQYF
>TRBJ2-5|TRBV3-1|NA|NA|11
TGTGCCAGCAGCCAAGGCCAACAGCAGTACTTC
CASSQGQQQYF